This TCR beta chain is drawn from a study of cytomegalovirus exposure and HLA in healthy donors. Study-wide findings and caveats: Later on, analysis showed that most CMV-associated TCR beta chains appeared to be HLA-restricted. Accurate HLA-A and HLA-B prediction from TCR beta sequences was reported for most subjects. CMV serostatus alone was available as immune exposure information.

PCR employed 60 Vbeta and 13 Jbeta primers. The assay was immunoSEQ multiplex PCR, and TCRdb's table has in-frame clones only and misses some. The table records approximately 110,000 clones, roughly 80% of them present only once. For this clone: What it recognizes is unknown.

The CDR3 loop spans 13 amino acids. Per the germline V gene, CDR1 is SGDLS and CDR2 is YYNGEE. Unmatched junction bases numbered 2, after V lost 0 bases and J lost 6 bases. This receptor was identified in a woman aged 40 to 50 in good health and CMV-seronegative. Sequenced input: PBMCs. This chain connects TRBV9 to TRBJ1-2, with 7 bases identical to TRBD1. The chain's CDR3 is CASSVEGADGYTF. CDR3 DNA: TGTGCCAGCAGCGTAGAGGGGGCGGATGGCTACACCTTC.